This TCR beta chain was retrieved from a study of cytotoxic CD8 clonotypes in ibrutinib-treated CLL. As for the study in general: Productive templates averaged about 250,000 per sample, and productive rearrangements 94,082. Points from the study as a whole: Clonality (at baseline) was higher than in age-matched healthy donors and tracked circulating CD8+ T-cell counts.

The germline CDR1 and CDR2 sequences are SGHNT and YYREEE (reference sequence). Trimming removed 0 bases from V and 3 bases from J, with 9 bases in between. The CDR3 contains 14 residues. Of note for this clone: The antigen remains unidentified.

Deep sequencing aimed at 1 in 200,000 to 1 in 1 million T cells' resolution. Repertoires were generated with immunoSEQ multiplex PCR, while TCRdb's copy carries only in-frame clones and drops some. The sample has about 140,000 clones; 60% to 85% are singletons. The sequencing used PBMCs, collected after 12 months of ibrutinib treatment. The receptor was derived from a human donor with chronic lymphocytic leukemia. The V call is TRBV5-4, the J call TRBJ1-1; D not resolved. The CDR3 sequence: CASSLGGAYTEAFF. CDR3 nucleotides: TGTGCCAGCAGCTTGGGAGGAGCCTACACTGAAGCTTTCTTT.